Listed here are 24 T cell receptor beta chains from one sample, sequenced in a study of blood T cell repertoires in COVID-19. Assay: immunoSEQ multiplex PCR; the TCRdb copy retains only in-frame clones and omits some. The table shows about 270,000 clones, with around 85% occurring only once. The sample consisted of PBMCs or T cells enriched from blood (not recorded which). The receptor source for this set is a woman between 50 and 59 years old with acute COVID-19.

Regarding this clone: Other nucleotide sequences in the sample specify the same CDR3. The chain combines TRBV5-1 with TRBJ2-5, with a tentative D call TRBD1 (6 bases). This CDR3 spans 14 amino acids. V shed 2 bases and J shed 2 bases, with 10 bases lying between them. Germline CDR1 reads SGHRS; CDR2 reads YFSETQ. Written as DNA, the CDR3 is TGCGCCAGCAGCTTTAGGACAGCTCAAGAGACCCAGTACTTC. Its protein is CASSFRTAQETQYF. Filled out from reference TRBV5-1 and TRBJ2-5, the complete variable domain reads KAGVTQTPRYLIKTRGQQVTLSCSPISGHRSVSWYQQTPGQGLQFLFEYFSETQRNKGNFPGRFSGRQFSNSRSEMNVSTLELGDSALYLCASSFRTAQETQYFGPGTRLLVL.

The chain is built from TRBV6-4 and TRBJ1-2; tentative D call: TRBD1 (6 bases). This CDR3 region has 15 residues. The V end lost 2 bases, the J end lost 2 bases, and 12 bases lay between the germline ends. The germline V gene has CDR1 MRHNA and CDR2 SNTAGT. CDR3 coding DNA: TGTGCCAGCAGTGACGTTACGGACAGAAACTATGGCTACACCTTC. It translates to CASSDVTDRNYGYTF.

V is TRBV3-1 (or the pseudogene TRBV3-2) and J is TRBJ1-2; no firm D call. Germline CDR1 reads LGHDT; CDR2 reads YNNKEL (reference sequence). V was trimmed by 0 bases and J by 0 bases, leaving 5 bases between them. The CDR3 spans 14 residues. For the CDR3, the DNA is TGTGCCAGCAGCCAAGACCCAGCTAACTATGGCTACACCTTC. Translated, it gives CASSQDPANYGYTF.

The rearrangement links TRBV3-1 (or the pseudogene TRBV3-2) to TRBJ1-2, with 9 bases that match TRBD1. V trimming: 5 bases; J trimming: 2 bases; junction bases outside the gene matches: 6. The CDR3 length is 15 residues. Germline V gives CDR1 LGHDT, CDR2 YNNKEL (reference sequence). For the CDR3, the DNA is TGTGCCAGCAGCGACGGGACAGGGTTAAACTATGGCTACACCTTC. Amino acid sequence: CASSDGTGLNYGYTF.

V is TRBV29-1 and J is TRBJ1-1; tentative D call: TRBD1 (5 bases). Germline-derived CDR1 and CDR2 are SQVTM and ANQGSEA. The ends were cut back, 1 base at V and 4 bases at J, with 10 bases in the middle. CDR3 length: 13 residues. Here the CDR3 DNA reads TGCAGCGTTGAAGGACAGTCCCTCACTGAAGCTTTCTTT. Amino acid sequence: CSVEGQSLTEAFF.

This chain joins TRBV5-4 and TRBJ1-2, with 11 bases that match TRBD1. This CDR3 region has 18 residues. The trim removed 4 bases at V and 4 bases at J, leaving 15 bases unmatched. Germline V lookup: CDR1 SGHNT, CDR2 YYREEE (reference sequence). The CDR3 DNA is TGTGCCAGCAGCCAAGAAACCTCCGGACAGGGGGCTTTCTATGGCTACACCTTC. It specifies CASSQETSGQGAFYGYTF.

This chain links TRBV2 with TRBJ1-5; 9 positions match TRBD1. V was clipped by 4 bases and J by 7 bases; unmatched bases: 8. Germline values: CDR1 SNHLY, CDR2 FYNNEI. CDR3 length: 15 residues. CDR3 sequence reads: CASSVWTGEDQPQHF. CDR3 coding DNA: TGTGCCAGCAGTGTGTGGACAGGGGAAGACCAGCCCCAGCATTTT. The whole variable domain, filled in from reference TRBV2 and TRBJ1-5, reads EPEVTQTPSHQVTQMGQEVILRCVPISNHLYFYWYRQILGQKVEFLVSFYNNEISEKSEIFDDQFSVERPDGSNFTLKIRSTKLEDSAMYFCASSVWTGEDQPQHFGDGTRLSIL.

The V call is TRBV2, the J call TRBJ1-4; D uncertain. The V and J ends lost 10 bases and 0 bases respectively, with 12 bases between them. From germline, CDR1 is SNHLY and CDR2 FYNNEI. This CDR3 is built from 14 residues. In DNA form, the CDR3 reads TGTGCCACTAGACCGGGGTCAACTAATGAAAAACTGTTTTTT. This sequence encodes CATRPGSTNEKLFF.

This clone was observed a handful of times. CDR3 in DNA: TGTGCCAGCTCAAACGGGCAGGGTGGCAATCAGCCCCAGCATTTT. This encodes CASSNGQGGNQPQHF. The rearrangement joins TRBV18 to TRBJ1-5; D might be TRBD1 (5 bases). V lost 5 bases and J 2 bases, leaving 13 bases between the germline ends. The CDR3 length is 15 residues. Germline CDR1 and CDR2: KGHSH and LQKENI.

The genes are TRBV5-4 and TRBJ1-1, with D possibly TRBD1 on 6 matching bases. The CDR3 sequence is 15 residues long. V shed 4 bases and J shed 1 base, with 14 bases lying between them. The germline CDR1 and CDR2 sequences are SGHNT and YYREEE (reference sequence). In DNA, the CDR3 is TGTGCCAGCAGCGGGGAACAGGGCCGGAACACTGAAGCTTTCTTT. It specifies CASSGEQGRNTEAFF.

The V call is TRBV11-3, the J call TRBJ1-6, with 8 nucleotides matching TRBD1. The junction had 4 bases not matched to a gene; V was cut back by 4 bases and J by 5 bases. The CDR3 is 15 residues long. The germline CDR1 and CDR2 sequences are SGHNT and YENEEA. CDR3 nucleotides: TGTGCCAGCAGCTCCGACAGGGGTCATAATTCACCCCTCCACTTT. Amino acid sequence: CASSSDRGHNSPLHF.

The chain combines TRBV15 with TRBJ1-2; D gene unclear. The CDR3 has 13 residues. Deletions cut 1 base from V and 8 bases from J, with 11 bases between. In germline, CDR1 is LNHNV, CDR2 YYDKDF (reference sequence). For the CDR3, the DNA is TGTGCCACCAGCAGAGGTGCGGGTCGAGGCTACACCTTC. Its translation: CATSRGAGRGYTF.

The rearrangement links TRBV5-4 to TRBJ2-3, with D possibly matching TRBD2 (5 bases). Germline CDR1 SGHNT, CDR2 YYREEE (reference sequence). The V gene lost 4 bases and the J gene lost 2 bases, with 5 bases spanning the gap. The CDR3 runs 12 residues. CDR3 nucleotide sequence: TGTGCCAGCAGCCGGGACACAGATACGCAGTATTTT. It specifies CASSRDTDTQYF.

J is TRBJ2-5 and V is TRBV6-2 or TRBV6-3, with TRBD2 identical over 10 bases. After removal of 6 bases from V and 0 bases from J, the junction contained 10 bases not matched to a gene. CDR1 is MNHEY and CDR2 is SVGEGT in the germline V gene. The CDR3 is made up of 17 amino acids. The CDR3 sequence: CASSLDTSGADQETQYF. CDR3 DNA sequence: TGTGCCAGCAGCCTCGATACTAGCGGGGCGGACCAAGAGACCCAGTACTTC.

The V gene is TRBV7-8, the J gene TRBJ1-2; D not certain. Per germline, CDR1 SGHVS and CDR2 FQNEAQ. This CDR3 has 15 residues. Trimming cost V 0 bases and J 4 bases, with 12 bases left between them. As DNA, the CDR3 is TGTGCCAGCAGCTTAGCGACCGATCCAGGCTATGGCTACACCTTC. It codes for CASSLATDPGYGYTF.

The V call is TRBV2, the J call TRBJ1-3; D remains ambiguous. CDR1 and CDR2 from the germline V gene are SNHLY and FYNNEI. V was trimmed by 2 bases and J by 3 bases, leaving 8 bases between them. This CDR3 has 14 residues. CDR3 nucleotides: TGTGCCAGCAGTGAAAACGAACTTGGAAACACCATATATTTT. Translated: CASSENELGNTIYF.

CDR3 coding DNA: TGTGCCAGTAGTATAGAGAGACTAGCGGTTTACAATGAGCAGTTCTTC. It yields the protein CASSIERLAVYNEQFF. The V call is TRBV19, the J call TRBJ2-1; 9 nucleotides align to TRBD2. V was pared by 0 bases and J by 4 bases, with 4 bases of the junction left unmatched. The CDR3 contains 16 residues. Germline-derived CDR1 and CDR2 are LNHDA and SQIVND (reference sequence). Based on the CDR3 plus reference TRBV19 and TRBJ2-1, the full variable domain is DGGITQSPKYLFRKEGQNVTLSCEQNLNHDAMYWYRQDPGQGLRLIYYSQIVNDFQKGDIAEGYSVSREKKESFPLTVTSAQKNPTAFYLCASSIERLAVYNEQFFGPGTRLTVL.

This clone was detected ten times or more. This chain uses TRBV18 with TRBJ2-5; weak D call: TRBD1 (6 bases). V lost 3 bases and J 1 base, leaving 9 bases between the germline ends. CDR1 is KGHSH and CDR2 is LQKENI in the germline V gene. The CDR3 has 14 amino acids. The CDR3 DNA follows: TGTGCCAGCTCACCCGGACAGACCCAAGAGACCCAGTACTTC. Encoded protein: CASSPGQTQETQYF.

The rearrangement links TRBV7-2 to TRBJ2-1; TRBD1 agrees at 12 bases. Germline V gene data show CDR1 as SGHTA and CDR2 as FQGNSA. The CDR3 extends over 15 amino acids. The trim removed 4 bases at V and 12 bases at J, leaving 10 bases unmatched. As DNA, the CDR3 is TGTGCCAGCAGCTCGAGGGGGACAGGGGGCCTGGGGCAGTTCTTC. It yields the protein CASSSRGTGGLGQFF.

The chain uses TRBV12-3 or TRBV12-4 and TRBJ2-7, with a possible D match to TRBD2 (5 bases). There are 12 residues in the CDR3. Trimming cost V 4 bases and J 6 bases, with 10 bases left between them. Here the CDR3 DNA reads TGTGCCAGCAGTTCGGAGGAGTTCGAGCAGTACTTC. It is translated as CASSSEEFEQYF.

The CDR3: CASSLQGYEPQHF. The CDR3 DNA reads TGTGCCAGTAGTCTGCAGGGGTATGAGCCCCAGCATTTT. The chain couples TRBV19 to TRBJ1-5, with D possibly matching TRBD1 (6 bases). The CDR3 runs to 13 residues. CDR1 and CDR2 (germline): LNHDA, SQIVND (reference sequence). With 5 bases removed from V and 8 bases from J, the gap between germline ends came to 13 bases. The complete variable domain, with remaining parts taken from reference TRBV19 and TRBJ1-5, reads DGGITQSPKYLFRKEGQNVTLSCEQNLNHDAMYWYRQDPGQGLRLIYYSQIVNDFQKGDIAEGYSVSREKKESFPLTVTSAQKNPTAFYLCASSLQGYEPQHFGDGTRLSIL.

The rearrangement uses TRBV19 and TRBJ1-5; 8 bases agree with TRBD1. Germline V lookup: CDR1 LNHDA, CDR2 SQIVND (reference sequence). The V segment lost 4 bases and the J segment 6 bases; nucleotides outside the gene matches: 5. The CDR3 covers 14 residues. In DNA, the CDR3 is TGTGCCAGTAGTACTACAGGGGGGGCTCAGCCCCAGCATTTT. Amino acids: CASSTTGGAQPQHF.

V gene TRBV19 combines with J gene TRBJ2-7; 7 bases agree with TRBD2. Germline CDR1 and CDR2: LNHDA and SQIVND (reference sequence). The CDR3 contains 14 residues. After removal of 0 bases from V and 5 bases from J, the junction contained 4 bases not matched to a gene. CDR3 region: CASSIDPAGDEQYF. The CDR3 DNA is TGTGCCAGTAGTATAGATCCGGCGGGGGACGAGCAGTACTTC. Looking up the rest from reference TRBV19 and TRBJ2-7 gives the full variable domain: DGGITQSPKYLFRKEGQNVTLSCEQNLNHDAMYWYRQDPGQGLRLIYYSQIVNDFQKGDIAEGYSVSREKKESFPLTVTSAQKNPTAFYLCASSIDPAGDEQYFGPGTRLTVT.

The V call is TRBV4-3, the J call TRBJ1-1; D ambiguous. The CDR3 is 16 residues long. Germline V lookup: CDR1 LGHNA, CDR2 YSLEER. The V and J ends lost 1 base and 1 base respectively, with 13 bases between them. The CDR3, as DNA: TGCGCCAGCAGCCAAGGGCGGAAGGCTAGGAACACTGAAGCTTTCTTT. This encodes CASSQGRKARNTEAFF.